This T cell receptor (beta chain) was profiled in a study of Tregs in tolerant kidney transplant recipients. Repertoires were generated with immunoSEQ multiplex PCR, while TCRdb's copy carries only in-frame clones and drops some. The sample totals over 45,000 clones. Germline-derived CDR1 and CDR2 are DFQATT and SNEGSKA (reference sequence). There are 14 residues in the CDR3. J gave up 5 bases and V 1 base, and 2 bases lay outside the gene matches. Concerning this clone: Read data end 3 residues before the CDR3 end; the end is taken from the germline J gene.

This chain joins TRBV20-1 and TRBJ1-4; 9 positions agree with TRBD1. The receptor comes from a human donor who received a combined kidney and bone marrow transplant. Source: CD4+ T cells from blood, taken before the transplant. The CDR3 protein is CSARGGTGNEKLFF. The part of the CDR3 DNA that was read is TGCAGTGCTAGAGGGGGGACAGGGAATGAAAAA.